The 18 T cell receptor beta chains below were found in one sample sequenced in a study of blood T cell repertoires in COVID-19. Sequencing was performed with immunoSEQ multiplex PCR; in TCRdb, only in-frame clones are kept and a portion is missing. This table has around 50,000 clones, roughly 90% appearing once. Sequencing was done on a sample of peripheral blood. Source of these receptors: a human donor in a cohort sampled during active COVID-19.

Regarding this clone: One junction end does not reproduce the germline sequence, and a read error may be involved. This chain joins TRBV3-1 (or the pseudogene TRBV3-2) and TRBJ2-3; D remains unclear. Germline lookup yields CDR1 LGHDT and CDR2 YNNKEL (reference sequence). This CDR3 region has 14 residues. This CDR3 reads CASSEELVADTQYF. In DNA, the CDR3 is TGTGCCAGCAGCGAAGAGCTAGTAGCAGATACGCAGTATTTT.

V is TRBV18 and J is TRBJ2-6; possible D gene TRBD1, 5 bases. The ends were cut back, 6 bases at V and 0 bases at J, with 15 bases in the middle. Looked up from germline, CDR1 is KGHSH and CDR2 is LQKENI. This CDR3 has 17 residues. The CDR3 loop is CASSPGPPSSGANVLTF. In nucleotides, the CDR3 is TGTGCCAGCTCGCCAGGGCCACCCTCCTCTGGGGCCAACGTCCTGACTTTC.

This clone showed up just once. The V call is TRBV11-2, the J call TRBJ2-1; possibly TRBD2 for D (7 bases). V lost 5 bases to trimming and J lost 3 bases, with 20 bases between them. This CDR3 contains 17 residues. The germline V gene has CDR1 SGHAT and CDR2 FQNNGV. The CDR3 coding sequence is TGTGCCAGCAGCCCTACCCCCGGGGGGCACGGCTACAATGAGCAGTTCTTC. Its translation is CASSPTPGGHGYNEQFF.

The sample holds a few counts of this clone. The chain has TRBV6-1 and TRBJ1-4, with TRBD1 identical over 9 bases. CDR1 is MNHNS, CDR2 SASEGT, per germline. The ends lost 0 bases at V and 8 bases at J; junction bases unmatched: 7. The CDR3 is made up of 16 amino acids. The CDR3 DNA is TGTGCCAGCAGTGAAGCGCAGGGACAGGGTAACGAAAAACTGTTTTTT. This codes for CASSEAQGQGNEKLFF.

Here the CDR3 DNA reads TGTGCCAGCATCCGGTGGTTTCTCAGGCACACCATATATTTT. This translates into CASIRWFLRHTIYF. The chain couples TRBV4-2 to TRBJ1-3; D unclear. CDR1 LGHNA and CDR2 YNFKEQ come from the germline V gene. The length of the CDR3 is 14 residues. The V end was cut by 7 bases, the J end by 8 bases, with 18 bases between.

This chain uses TRBV28 with TRBJ2-5; D unclear. This CDR3 has 12 residues. Trimming shortened V by 3 bases and J by 5 bases, and 7 bases separated the two germline ends. CDR1 and CDR2 from the germline V gene are MDHEN and SYDVKM. The CDR3 is CASSFLQETQYF. The CDR3 DNA reads as TGTGCCAGCAGTTTCCTCCAGGAGACCCAGTACTTC.

This rearrangement joins TRBV7-9 to TRBJ2-3; TRBD2 matches 7 bases. J lost 0 bases, V lost 2 bases, and 5 bases had no gene match. CDR1 SEHNR and CDR2 FQNEAQ come from the germline V gene (reference sequence). This CDR3 contains 16 residues. The CDR3 DNA follows: TGTGCCAGCAGCTTAAGGGGTAGCGGGAGCACAGATACGCAGTATTTT. As protein: CASSLRGSGSTDTQYF.

The chain carries TRBV19 and TRBJ1-2; TRBD1 matches at 9 bases. J gave up 7 bases and V 2 bases, and 11 bases lay outside the gene matches. The CDR3 sequence is 16 residues long. Per the germline V gene, CDR1 is LNHDA and CDR2 is SQIVND (reference sequence). The DNA of the CDR3 is TGTGCCAGTAGTATAATGGCGGGGACAGGGTTTCGTGGCTACACCTTC. It is translated as CASSIMAGTGFRGYTF.

This chain connects TRBV6-2 or TRBV6-3 to TRBJ2-1; TRBD2 aligns across 7 bases. Germline V gene sequence: CDR1 MNHEY, CDR2 SVGEGT. This CDR3 contains 16 residues. The V and J ends lost 4 bases and 6 bases, in that order; junction bases with no gene match: 12. The CDR3 nucleotides are TGTGCCAGCAGTTCTTATGCGACTAGCCCCAGCAATGAGCAGTTCTTC. This gives the protein CASSSYATSPSNEQFF.

V and J are TRBV6-5 and TRBJ2-5; D unclear. Germline V CDR1 and CDR2: MNHEY, SVGAGI. Deletions cut 0 bases from V and 5 bases from J, with 16 bases between. CDR3 length: 16 amino acids. The DNA for the CDR3 is TGTGCCAGCAGTTACTCTCCCCCACCCCCCCGGGAGACCCAGTACTTC. Its protein product is CASSYSPPPPRETQYF.

The V call is TRBV28, the J call TRBJ2-7; D is possibly TRBD2 (6 bases). Per the germline V gene, CDR1 is MDHEN and CDR2 is SYDVKM. This CDR3 contains 13 residues. V lost 6 bases, J lost 1 base, and 10 bases lay in between. CDR3 sequence: CASSGSPSYEQYF. The DNA for the CDR3 is TGTGCCAGCAGCGGGAGTCCATCCTACGAGCAGTACTTC.

The V call is TRBV5-4, the J call TRBJ2-2; D is possibly TRBD2 (7 bases). Trimming shortened V by 4 bases and J by 0 bases, and 10 bases separated the two germline ends. From germline, CDR1 is SGHNT and CDR2 YYREEE (reference sequence). CDR3 size: 15 residues. The CDR3 sequence: CASSRGDTNTGELFF. In DNA, the CDR3 is TGTGCCAGCAGCCGGGGGGACACGAACACCGGGGAGCTGTTTTTT. Complete variable domain (other parts from reference TRBV5-4 and TRBJ2-2): ETGVTQSPTHLIKTRGQQVTLRCSSQSGHNTVSWYQQALGQGPQFIFQYYREEENGRGNFPPRFSGLQFPNYSSELNVNALELDDSALYLCASSRGDTNTGELFFGEGSRLTVL.

A word on this clone: Other DNA sequences from this sample encode an identical CDR3 as well. The V and J genes are TRBV24-1 and TRBJ2-2, with D unresolved. V was clipped by 0 bases and J by 0 bases, with 7 bases between them. Germline CDR1 and CDR2: KGHDR and SFDVKD. The CDR3 is 16 residues long. CDR3 DNA sequence: TGTGCCACCAGTGATTTGAATCGAGCGAACACCGGGGAGCTGTTTTTT. This codes for CATSDLNRANTGELFF.

V and J are TRBV7-2 and TRBJ2-3; a weak D match, TRBD2 (6 bases). Germline V gives CDR1 SGHTA, CDR2 FQGNSA. Trimming pared 0 bases from V and 3 bases from J, leaving 10 bases between. The CDR3 length is 15 residues. The CDR3 sequence is CASSLAAGRTDTQYF. As DNA, the CDR3 is TGTGCCAGCAGCTTAGCGGCGGGAAGAACAGATACGCAGTATTTT.

The rearrangement joins TRBV19 to TRBJ2-3, with D maybe TRBD2 (6 bases). There are 16 residues in the CDR3. Trimming shortened V by 1 base and J by 1 base, and 12 bases separated the two germline ends. Germline-derived CDR1 and CDR2 are LNHDA and SQIVND (reference sequence). The CDR3 protein is CASSIGASVGTDTQYF. The CDR3 DNA reads TGTGCCAGTAGTATAGGGGCTAGCGTGGGCACAGATACGCAGTATTTT. Full variable domain (outside the CDR3, taken from reference TRBV19 and TRBJ2-3): DGGITQSPKYLFRKEGQNVTLSCEQNLNHDAMYWYRQDPGQGLRLIYYSQIVNDFQKGDIAEGYSVSREKKESFPLTVTSAQKNPTAFYLCASSIGASVGTDTQYFGPGTRLTVL.

The J gene is TRBJ1-1, the V gene TRBV7-6, with 9 bases that match TRBD1. The J segment lost 2 bases and the V segment lost 5 bases, leaving 12 bases of the junction unmatched. Looked up from germline, CDR1 is SGHVS and CDR2 is FNYEAQ. The CDR3 contains 17 residues. The CDR3 region has the DNA TGTGCCAGCAGCCCACAAACAGGGGGCATCTCTAACACTGAAGCTTTCTTT. It is translated as CASSPQTGGISNTEAFF.

CDR3 nucleotide sequence: TGTGCCAGCAGTGAAGTAGAGGGCCAGAATCAGCCCCAGCATTTT. Translation gives CASSEVEGQNQPQHF. The rearrangement uses TRBV6-1 and TRBJ1-5; D uncertain. Trimming shortened V by 1 base and J by 4 bases, and 11 bases separated the two germline ends. The CDR3 is made up of 15 amino acids. Germline V lookup: CDR1 MNHNS, CDR2 SASEGT.

The chain links TRBV28 to TRBJ2-2; 12 bases fit TRBD2. Germline CDR1 reads MDHEN; CDR2 reads SYDVKM. The CDR3 loop spans 18 amino acids. V gave up 6 bases and J gave up 0 bases; unmatched junction bases: 8. This chain's CDR3 is CASSGLAGLHANTGELFF. The CDR3, as DNA: TGTGCCAGCAGCGGACTAGCGGGGCTACACGCGAACACCGGGGAGCTGTTTTTT.